The rows below give T cell receptor beta chains drawn from one sample of a study of blood T cell repertoires in COVID-19. This table comes from immunoSEQ multiplex PCR, and its TCRdb copy is limited to in-frame clones, with some not included. The table lists about 120,000 clones, around 91% of them singletons. Sequenced material: peripheral blood. These TCRs come from a woman aged 55-75 years with COVID-19, enrolled during active disease. Both conserved end residues are part of each CDR3. Fields, in order: D gene, clone size, J gene, V gene, CDR3 protein, CDR3 DNA. The D gene is left open where the match is weak. Expanded clones are given a class, and other clones once, few, many or no size at all.

D: TRBD2
size: -
J: TRBJ2-3
V: TRBV5-8
CDR3: CASSLGLAGSDTQYF
DNA: TGTGCCAGCAGCTTGGGTCTAGCGGGGTCGGATACGCAGTATTTT

D: -
size: -
J: TRBJ1-2
V: TRBV18
CDR3: CASSSRGSNYGYTF
DNA: TGTGCCAGCTCAAGTCGGGGGTCTAACTATGGCTACACCTTC

D: -
size: -
J: TRBJ2-5
V: TRBV2
CDR3: CARSTGFQETQYF
DNA: TGTGCCAGATCGACAGGCTTCCAAGAGACCCAGTACTTC

D: TRBD2
size: -
J: TRBJ2-3
V: TRBV10-3
CDR3: CATSFLGTSGGTDTQYF
DNA: TGTGCCACCTCGTTCCTGGGGACTAGCGGGGGCACAGATACGCAGTATTTT

D: -
size: -
J: TRBJ2-1
V: TRBV19
CDR3: CASSLERNSNEQFF
DNA: TGTGCCAGTAGCCTAGAACGGAACTCCAATGAGCAGTTCTTC

D: TRBD2
size: once
J: TRBJ2-1
V: TRBV5-1
CDR3: CASSWGTSSNEQFF
DNA: TGCGCCAGCAGCTGGGGGACTAGCTCCAATGAGCAGTTCTTC

D: TRBD1
size: -
J: TRBJ2-1
V: TRBV11-2
CDR3: CASSLPDRGLYNEQFF
DNA: TGTGCCAGCAGCTTACCAGACAGGGGGCTTTACAATGAGCAGTTCTTC

D: TRBD1
size: -
J: TRBJ2-7
V: TRBV24-1
CDR3: CATSELRDSESYEQYF
DNA: TGTGCCACCAGTGAGCTCCGGGACAGCGAATCGTACGAGCAGTACTTC

D: -
size: -
J: TRBJ2-1
V: TRBV2
CDR3: CASSEWGLRFF
DNA: TGTGCCAGCAGTGAATGGGGGCTCCGGTTCTTC

D: -
size: -
J: TRBJ1-1
V: TRBV7-2
CDR3: CASSFGGLNTEAFF
DNA: TGTGCCAGCAGCTTTGGGGGGTTGAACACTGAAGCTTTCTTT

D: TRBD1
size: -
J: TRBJ1-2
V: TRBV5-1
CDR3: CASSITTGGVGYTF
DNA: TGCGCCAGCAGCATTACGACAGGGGGCGTGGGCTACACCTTC

D: -
size: once
J: TRBJ2-7
V: TRBV27
CDR3: CASSLSGYEQYF
DNA: TGTGCCAGCAGTTTATCCGGTTACGAGCAGTACTTC

D: TRBD1
size: -
J: TRBJ1-1
V: TRBV18
CDR3: CASQGQGALNTEAFF
DNA: TGTGCCAGCCAGGGGCAGGGGGCTTTGAACACTGAAGCTTTCTTT

D: -
size: -
J: TRBJ1-6
V: TRBV6-6
CDR3: CASSPQGTLHF
DNA: TGTGCCAGCAGTCCCCAGGGGACCCTCCACTTT

D: -
size: -
J: TRBJ1-2
V: TRBV19
CDR3: CASSVQGTSYFGYTF
DNA: TGTGCCAGTAGTGTACAGGGTACATCATACTTTGGCTACACCTTC

D: TRBD1
size: -
J: TRBJ2-1
V: TRBV18
CDR3: CASSRYRGRESEQFF
DNA: TGTGCCAGCTCACGTTACAGGGGGCGAGAAAGTGAGCAGTTCTTC

D: TRBD2
size: -
J: TRBJ2-3
V: TRBV4-2
CDR3: CASSPHPGTRGDTDTQYF
DNA: TGTGCCAGCAGCCCACACCCCGGGACTAGGGGGGATACAGATACGCAGTATTTT

D: TRBD2
size: -
J: TRBJ2-2
V: TRBV9
CDR3: CASSPWEAGGPRTGELFF
DNA: TGTGCCAGCAGCCCCTGGGAAGCGGGGGGGCCGAGAACCGGGGAGCTGTTTTTT

D: -
size: -
J: TRBJ1-2
V: TRBV21-1
CDR3: CASSPQLDGYTF
DNA: TGTGCCAGCAGCCCACAGCTGGATGGCTACACCTTC

D: -
size: -
J: TRBJ2-1
V: TRBV27
CDR3: CASSFLPGYEQFF
DNA: TGTGCCAGCAGTTTCCTGCCGGGGTACGAGCAGTTCTTC

D: TRBD2
size: -
J: TRBJ2-5
V: TRBV2
CDR3: CASIGPSSGAQETQYF
DNA: TGTGCCAGCATTGGGCCGTCTAGCGGGGCCCAAGAGACCCAGTACTTC

D: -
size: -
J: TRBJ1-1
V: TRBV7-3
CDR3: CASSLGGTAEAFF
DNA: TGTGCCAGCAGCTTAGGGGGGACCGCTGAAGCTTTCTTT

D: TRBD1
size: -
J: TRBJ1-2
V: TRBV6-5
CDR3: CASSRQGRGLDGYTF
DNA: TGTGCCAGCAGTCGCCAGGGCAGGGGGCTCGATGGCTACACCTTC

D: -
size: -
J: TRBJ1-1
V: TRBV2
CDR3: CASCTQGASNTEAFF
DNA: TGTGCCAGCTGTACTCAGGGTGCGTCGAACACTGAAGCTTTCTTT

D: -
size: -
J: TRBJ2-6
V: TRBV29-1
CDR3: CSADLAGANVLTF
DNA: TGCAGCGCTGATCTAGCTGGGGCCAACGTCCTGACTTTC

D: -
size: few
J: TRBJ1-5
V: TRBV5-6
CDR3: CASSAGIFGQPQHF
DNA: TGTGCCAGCAGTGCAGGGATTTTCGGGCAGCCCCAGCATTTT

D: -
size: -
J: TRBJ2-2
V: TRBV5-1
CDR3: CASSLGGGLDTGELFF
DNA: TGCGCCAGCAGCTTGGGGGGTGGACTCGACACCGGGGAGCTGTTTTTT

D: -
size: -
J: TRBJ1-5
V: TRBV6-5
CDR3: CASSLDRFSNQPQHF
DNA: TGTGCCAGCAGCCTTGACAGGTTTAGCAATCAGCCCCAGCATTTT

D: TRBD1
size: -
J: TRBJ1-3
V: TRBV7-2
CDR3: CASSSLQGSGNTIYF
DNA: TGTGCCAGCAGCTCGTTACAGGGGTCTGGAAACACCATATATTTT

D: TRBD2
size: -
J: TRBJ2-3
V: TRBV19
CDR3: CAASRNSGGDHTQYF
DNA: TGTGCCGCGAGCCGTAATAGCGGGGGTGATCATACGCAGTATTTT

D: -
size: -
J: TRBJ2-7
V: TRBV10-3
CDR3: CAINGRDSSMDEQYF
DNA: TGTGCCATCAACGGACGGGACTCCTCCATGGACGAGCAGTACTTC

D: TRBD1
size: once
J: TRBJ1-1
V: TRBV9
CDR3: CASSPTGVTEAFF
DNA: TGTGCCAGCAGTCCGACAGGGGTCACTGAAGCTTTCTTT

D: TRBD1
size: -
J: TRBJ1-2
V: TRBV9
CDR3: CASSVGTGGGVDYGYTF
DNA: TGTGCCAGCAGCGTAGGGACAGGGGGAGGGGTGGACTATGGCTACACCTTC

D: TRBD1
size: -
J: TRBJ1-2
V: TRBV7-2
CDR3: CASRGGQGAAYGYTF
DNA: TGTGCCAGCAGGGGCGGACAGGGGGCTGCCTATGGCTACACCTTC

D: TRBD1
size: -
J: TRBJ2-7
V: TRBV4-3
CDR3: CASSQVFDRGYEQYF
DNA: TGCGCCAGCAGCCAAGTATTCGACAGGGGCTACGAGCAGTACTTC

D: -
size: -
J: TRBJ1-5
V: TRBV19
CDR3: CASSISSSGWDQPQHF
DNA: TGTGCCAGTAGTATAAGTTCGTCGGGTTGGGATCAGCCCCAGCATTTT

D: -
size: -
J: TRBJ2-7
V: TRBV7-2
CDR3: CASSLGQARSYEQYF
DNA: TGTGCCAGCAGCTTAGGACAGGCCCGCTCCTACGAGCAGTACTTC

D: -
size: -
J: TRBJ1-6
V: TRBV6-2/TRBV6-3
CDR3: CASSRGAYNSPLHF
DNA: TGTGCCAGCAGCAGGGGCGCATATAATTCACCCCTCCACTTT

D: -
size: -
J: TRBJ1-1
V: TRBV14
CDR3: CASSLIGDTEAFF
DNA: TGTGCCAGCAGCCTCATAGGGGACACTGAAGCTTTCTTT

D: TRBD1
size: -
J: TRBJ1-2
V: TRBV3-1/TRBV3-2
CDR3: CASSQDLHRGQGGYTF
DNA: TGTGCCAGCAGCCAAGATTTGCACAGGGGGCAGGGTGGCTACACCTTC

D: -
size: -
J: TRBJ1-1
V: TRBV5-4
CDR3: CASSPESNTEAFF
DNA: TGTGCCAGCAGCCCAGAATCCAACACTGAAGCTTTCTTT

D: TRBD2
size: -
J: TRBJ2-1
V: TRBV11-3
CDR3: CASSLSGGARNEQFF
DNA: TGTGCCAGCAGCTTATCCGGGGGGGCCAGAAATGAGCAGTTCTTC

D: TRBD2
size: -
J: TRBJ2-5
V: TRBV5-1
CDR3: CASSSGLAGGETQYF
DNA: TGCGCCAGCAGCTCGGGACTAGCAGGGGGAGAGACCCAGTACTTC

D: -
size: -
J: TRBJ2-7
V: TRBV7-9
CDR3: CASSPRQSSYEQYF
DNA: TGTGCCAGCAGCCCAAGACAGAGCTCCTACGAGCAGTACTTC

D: -
size: -
J: TRBJ2-1
V: TRBV9
CDR3: CASSVDLQSYNEQFF
DNA: TGTGCCAGCAGCGTAGATCTACAGTCCTACAATGAGCAGTTCTTC

D: TRBD1
size: once
J: TRBJ1-4
V: TRBV19
CDR3: CASSWRTGRMNEKLFF
DNA: TGTGCCAGTAGTTGGAGGACAGGGAGGATGAATGAAAAACTGTTTTTT

D: -
size: -
J: TRBJ1-1
V: TRBV30
CDR3: CAWSRVEAFF
DNA: TGTGCCTGGAGTCGGGTGGAAGCTTTCTTT

D: -
size: -
J: TRBJ1-1
V: TRBV9
CDR3: CASSVAHTNTEAFF
DNA: TGTGCCAGCAGCGTAGCTCACACGAACACTGAAGCTTTCTTT